The clone carrying this T cell receptor beta chain has ten or more counts. The data derive from a study of T cell repertoires in cytomegalovirus infection. Overall study: It can be stated that public TCR beta signatures indicated CMV infection as well as a matching HLA type.

MiXCR, run by TCRdb on the reads, gives a single entry per CDR3 protein. Counted here are about 240,000 distinct CDR3 sequences, roughly 6.5% occurring once; the ten biggest clones make up 6.5%. This receptor was taken from a human donor in good health (CMV status not recorded). Some clones in this sample may be carry-over from other donors' samples. Material: PBMCs.

The CDR3 sequence is CASSQVAGEAFF. As DNA, the CDR3 is TGTGCCAGCAGCCAAGTTGCAGGAGAAGCTTTCTTT. This chain joins TRBV3-1 and TRBJ1-1; no clear D. Looked up from germline, CDR1 is LGHDT and CDR2 is YNNKEL (reference sequence). The CDR3 contains 12 residues. The V gene lost 1 base and the J gene lost 8 bases, with 8 bases spanning the gap.